Below are 6 T cell receptor beta chains sequenced from a single sample in a study of PD-1 blockade in mismatch repair-deficient tumors. Profiled with immunoSEQ multiplex PCR; TCRdb holds only in-frame clones, not every one. Of approximately 110,000 clones listed, around 80% are singletons. This specimen consisted of peripheral blood, obtained 60 weeks after starting pembrolizumab. The source of these receptors is an adult with mismatch repair-deficient cancer.

The genes are TRBV2 and TRBJ2-7, with 11 bases lining up with TRBD1. Per the germline V gene, CDR1 is SNHLY and CDR2 is FYNNEI. V trimming: 8 bases; J trimming: 1 base; junction bases outside the gene matches: 4. CDR3 size: 14 residues. The CDR3 protein is CASPGTGGSYEQYF. The DNA of the CDR3 is TGTGCCAGCCCCGGGACAGGGGGATCCTACGAGCAGTACTTC.

The chain recombines TRBV4-3 with TRBJ1-1, with D uncertain. V gave up 4 bases and J gave up 0 bases, with 12 bases separating them. Germline assignment: CDR1 LGHNA and CDR2 YSLEER. This CDR3 is 15 amino acids long. CDR3 DNA: TGCGCCAGCAGCCGAGCTCTGGGGATGAACACTGAAGCTTTCTTT. It specifies CASSRALGMNTEAFF.

The V gene is TRBV7-8, the J gene TRBJ1-5; tentative D call: TRBD1 (5 bases). The CDR3 consists of 17 residues. Trimming took 8 bases from V and 1 from J, leaving 21 bases between them. Germline V gene data show CDR1 as SGHVS and CDR2 as FQNEAQ. The CDR3 bases are TGTGCCAGCCAAGTCTTCGGGGCTTTGGTGAGCAATCAGCCCCAGCATTTT. Protein sequence: CASQVFGALVSNQPQHF.

This clone was seen ten or more times. The chain has TRBV19 and TRBJ2-5; 8 bases are shared with TRBD1. This CDR3 is 16 amino acids long. V gave up 1 base and J gave up 4 bases; unmatched junction bases: 8. Germline assignment: CDR1 LNHDA and CDR2 SQIVND (reference sequence). The CDR3 DNA follows: TGTGCCAGTAGTATAGCGGACAGGGAAGTCGCAGAGACCCAGTACTTC. This gives the protein CASSIADREVAETQYF.

This clone was seen more than once but under ten times. V gene TRBV5-1 combines with J gene TRBJ2-7; perhaps D is TRBD1 or TRBD2 (5 bases each). Trimming took off 3 bases at V and 7 bases at J, with 14 bases between the two ends. This CDR3 region has 13 residues. Germline V gives CDR1 SGHRS, CDR2 YFSETQ. Here the CDR3 DNA reads TGCGCCAGCAGCTCGGGGACCTCCTTAGAGCAGTACTTC. Protein product: CASSSGTSLEQYF. The full variable domain, with the rest looked up from reference TRBV5-1 and TRBJ2-7, is KAGVTQTPRYLIKTRGQQVTLSCSPISGHRSVSWYQQTPGQGLQFLFEYFSETQRNKGNFPGRFSGRQFSNSRSEMNVSTLELGDSALYLCASSSGTSLEQYFGPGTRLTVT.

The rearrangement joins TRBV5-6 to TRBJ2-7; D is tentatively TRBD1 or TRBD2 (5 bases each). Germline V gives CDR1 SGHDT, CDR2 YYEEEE. Trimming took 2 bases from V and 0 from J, leaving 9 bases between them. This CDR3 comprises 14 residues. CDR3 in amino acids: CASSFAGSSYEQYF. The CDR3 region has the DNA TGTGCCAGCAGCTTCGCAGGGAGCTCCTACGAGCAGTACTTC.